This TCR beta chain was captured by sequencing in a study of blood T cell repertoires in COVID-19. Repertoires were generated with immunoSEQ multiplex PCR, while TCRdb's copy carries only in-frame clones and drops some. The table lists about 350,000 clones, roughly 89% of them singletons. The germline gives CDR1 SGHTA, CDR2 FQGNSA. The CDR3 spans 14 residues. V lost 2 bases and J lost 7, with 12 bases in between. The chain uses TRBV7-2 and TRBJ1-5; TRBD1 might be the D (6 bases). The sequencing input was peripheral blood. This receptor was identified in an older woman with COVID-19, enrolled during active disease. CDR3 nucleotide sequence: TGTGCCAGCAGCTTAAATTCAGGGGAACAGCCCCAGCATTTT. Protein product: CASSLNSGEQPQHF.